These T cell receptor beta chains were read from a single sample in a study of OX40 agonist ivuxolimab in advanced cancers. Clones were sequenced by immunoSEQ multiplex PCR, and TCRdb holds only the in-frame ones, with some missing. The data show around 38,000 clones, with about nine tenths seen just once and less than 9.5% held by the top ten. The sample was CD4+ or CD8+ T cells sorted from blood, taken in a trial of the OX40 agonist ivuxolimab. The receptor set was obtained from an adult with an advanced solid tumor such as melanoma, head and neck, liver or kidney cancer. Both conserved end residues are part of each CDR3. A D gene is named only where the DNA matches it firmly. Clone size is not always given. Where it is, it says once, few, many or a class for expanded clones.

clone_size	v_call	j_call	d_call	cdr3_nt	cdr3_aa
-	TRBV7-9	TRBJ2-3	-	TGTGCCAGCAGCCATCCCCTCTCGACATTGGCAATAGATACGCAGTATTTT	CASSHPLSTLAIDTQYF
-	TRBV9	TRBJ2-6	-	TGTGCCAGCAGCGCAACTTCTGGGGCCAACGTCCTGACTTTC	CASSATSGANVLTF
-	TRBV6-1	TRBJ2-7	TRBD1	TGTGCCAGCAGTGAAGGTTTTGGGGACAGCTCCTACGAGCAGTACTTC	CASSEGFGDSSYEQYF
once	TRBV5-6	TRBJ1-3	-	TGTGCCAGCAGCTCAACCGACCGGGGGGCTGGAAACACCATATATTTT	CASSSTDRGAGNTIYF
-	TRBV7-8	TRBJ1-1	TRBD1	TGTGCCAGCAGCTTGGGAACAGGGGGTGAAGCTTTCTTT	CASSLGTGGEAFF
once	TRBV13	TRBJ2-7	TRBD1	TGTGCCAGCAGCGACGGTGGGACAGCCTACGAGCAGTACTTC	CASSDGGTAYEQYF
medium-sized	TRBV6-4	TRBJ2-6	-	TGTGCCAGCAGTGACACTAGCTCTGGGGCCAACGTCCTGACTTTC	CASSDTSSGANVLTF
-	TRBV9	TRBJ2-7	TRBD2	TGTGCCAGCAGCCCCGGGGGGGGGACTAGCAGCTACGAGCAGTACTTC	CASSPGGGTSSYEQYF
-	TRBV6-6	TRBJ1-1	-	TGTGCCAGCAGTTACCTAGGGAACACTGAAGCTTTCTTT	CASSYLGNTEAFF
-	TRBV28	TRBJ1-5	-	TGTGCCAGCAGTTTATTAATGGGCAATCAGCCCCAGCATTTT	CASSLLMGNQPQHF
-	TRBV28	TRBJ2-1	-	TGTGCCAGCAGGCCCGAGCTCAATGAGCAGTTCTTC	CASRPELNEQFF
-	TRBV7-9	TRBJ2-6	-	TGTGCCAGCAGTCCCCCCCGGTCGGGCCTGAACTCTGGGGCCAACGTCCTGACTTTC	CASSPPRSGLNSGANVLTF
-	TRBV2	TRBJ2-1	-	TGTGCCACCTCTCCTGGAGAGCGGAATGAGCAGTTCTTC	CATSPGERNEQFF
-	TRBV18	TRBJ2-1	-	TGTGCCAGCTCACCAAGCGCCTCCCGCTCCTACAATGAGCAGTTCTTC	CASSPSASRSYNEQFF
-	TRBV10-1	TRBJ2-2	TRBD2	TGCGCCAGCAGTGACCCTAGGGCTAGCGGGAGGAGCACCGGGGAGCTGTTTTTT	CASSDPRASGRSTGELFF
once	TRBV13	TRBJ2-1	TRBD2	TGTGCCAGCAGCTTAGTTCCGGGAGGATCTAGGAATGAGCAGTTCTTC	CASSLVPGGSRNEQFF
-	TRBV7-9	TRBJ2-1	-	TGTGCCAGCAGCTTAACAGGGCAAAATGAGCAGTTCTTC	CASSLTGQNEQFF
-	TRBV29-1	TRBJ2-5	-	TGCAGCGTCTTGGGAGGGGGAGGGGAAGAGACCCAGTACTTC	CSVLGGGGEETQYF
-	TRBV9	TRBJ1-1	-	TGTGCCAGCAGCGTAGGCGAGGTGAGGGGCAGGGGTACTGAAGCTTTCTTT	CASSVGEVRGRGTEAFF
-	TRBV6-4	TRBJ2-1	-	TGTGCCAGCAGTGCCGGGGCCCACAATGAGCAGTTCTTC	CASSAGAHNEQFF
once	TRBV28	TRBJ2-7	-	TGTGCCAGCAGTTTAAGGGGTTCGTCGAGCGAGCAGTACTTC	CASSLRGSSSEQYF
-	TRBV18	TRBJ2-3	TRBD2	TGTGCCAGCTCACCACTAGCGGGAGGGAGGACAGATACGCAGTATTTT	CASSPLAGGRTDTQYF
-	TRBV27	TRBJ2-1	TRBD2	TGTGCCAGCAGTTTATCCCCTAGCGGGCCCTCCTACAATGAGCAGTTCTTC	CASSLSPSGPSYNEQFF
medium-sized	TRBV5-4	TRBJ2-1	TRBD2	TGTGCCAGCAGCTTGAGCGGGAGACCCTACAATGAGCAGTTCTTC	CASSLSGRPYNEQFF
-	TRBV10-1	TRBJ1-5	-	TGCGCCAGCAGTGAGTCGAGGTTCGGGGAGTGGGGGCCCCAGCATTTT	CASSESRFGEWGPQHF
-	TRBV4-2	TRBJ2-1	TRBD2	TGTGCCAGCAGCCTGGGACTAGCGGGAGTCCTCAACGGGAATGAGCAGTTCTTC	CASSLGLAGVLNGNEQFF
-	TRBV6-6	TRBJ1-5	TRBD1	TGTGCCAGCAGCCCCGACAGGGGAGGGGGCAATCAGCCCCAGCATTTT	CASSPDRGGGNQPQHF
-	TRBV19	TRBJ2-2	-	TGTGCCAGTAATATAGGGGGGCCCGGGGAGCTGTTTTTT	CASNIGGPGELFF
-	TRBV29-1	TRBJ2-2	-	TGCAGCGTTCTCGCAGGGGACACCGGGGAGCTGTTTTTT	CSVLAGDTGELFF
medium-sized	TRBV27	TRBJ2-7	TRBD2	TGTGCCAGCAGTTTGGGACTAGCGGGGAGCTCCTACGAGCAGTACTTC	CASSLGLAGSSYEQYF
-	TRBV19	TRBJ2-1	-	TGTGCCAGTAGTACCCTCAGCGTCAATGAGCAGTTCTTC	CASSTLSVNEQFF
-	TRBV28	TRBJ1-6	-	TGTGCCAGCAGTTTAAGGGGGGCGCGGGGGGCGAATTGGGATTCACCCCTCCACTTT	CASSLRGARGANWDSPLHF
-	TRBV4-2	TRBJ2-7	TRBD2	TGTGCCAGCAGCCCTTTAGGGAGGGAGTCTGGGGAGCAGTACTTC	CASSPLGRESGEQYF
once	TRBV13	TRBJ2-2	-	TGTGCCAGCAGCTTACACAGCGCTACCGGGGAGCTGTTTTTT	CASSLHSATGELFF
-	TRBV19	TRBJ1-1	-	TGTGCCAGTGCCTTTCCCGGCACTGAAGCTTTCTTT	CASAFPGTEAFF
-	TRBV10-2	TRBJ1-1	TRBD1	TGCGCCAGCAGTGAGTCTTGGGGGACAGTGAACACTGAAGCTTTCTTT	CASSESWGTVNTEAFF
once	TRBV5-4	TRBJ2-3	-	TGTGCCAGCAGCTTAAAACGGGAGAGGGAAGATACGCAGTATTTT	CASSLKREREDTQYF
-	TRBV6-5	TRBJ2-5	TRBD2	TGTGCCAGCAGTAGACTAGCGGGAGTCGGAGAGACCCAGTACTTC	CASSRLAGVGETQYF
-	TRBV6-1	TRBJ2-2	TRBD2	TGTGCCACCGCACGGACTAGCAGATACACCGGGGAGCTGTTTTTT	CATARTSRYTGELFF
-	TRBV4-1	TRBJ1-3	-	TGCGCCAGCAGCCAATTGCGGGCTGGAGGAAACACCATATATTTT	CASSQLRAGGNTIYF
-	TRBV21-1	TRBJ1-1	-	TGTGCCAGCTCTGAACCGGGACAGGAGAACACTGAAGCTTTCTTT	CASSEPGQENTEAFF
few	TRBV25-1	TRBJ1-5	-	TGTGCCAGCAGTGATGGGAATCAGCCCCAGCATTTT	CASSDGNQPQHF
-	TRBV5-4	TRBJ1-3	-	TGTGCCAGCAGCTTGACAGGGAGCTCTGGAAACACCATATATTTT	CASSLTGSSGNTIYF
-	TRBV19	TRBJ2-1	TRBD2	TGTGCCAGTAGGAGTAGCGGGAGCAGGGAGCAGTTCTTC	CASRSSGSREQFF
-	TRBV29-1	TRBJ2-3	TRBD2	TGCAGCGTTTGGGGAGCGGGAGGGCCCTTGGTGCGAGATACGCAGTATTTT	CSVWGAGGPLVRDTQYF
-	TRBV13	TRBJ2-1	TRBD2	TGTGCCAGCAGCATCAGCCGAGGGACTAGCGGGGCGAATGAGCAGTTCTTC	CASSISRGTSGANEQFF
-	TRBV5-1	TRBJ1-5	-	TGCGCCAGCAGCTACGCGGGGGGGAGCGGACAGCCCCAGCATTTT	CASSYAGGSGQPQHF
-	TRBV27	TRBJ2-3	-	TGTGCCAGCAGCCTCCTACGCACAGATACGCAGTATTTT	CASSLLRTDTQYF
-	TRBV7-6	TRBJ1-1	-	TGTGCCAGCAGCCCCCCCGGTTGGGGCGGGAGCACTGAAGCTTTCTTT	CASSPPGWGGSTEAFF
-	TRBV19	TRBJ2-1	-	TGTGCCAGTAGTATTCAACCGACGGACAATGAGCAGTTCTTC	CASSIQPTDNEQFF
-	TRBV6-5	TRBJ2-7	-	TGTGCCAGCAGTCTTACGGTTTTGGGCGAGCAGTACTTC	CASSLTVLGEQYF
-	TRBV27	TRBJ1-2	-	TGTGCCAGCAGTTTATCCCGGGTTGGTGGCTACACCTTC	CASSLSRVGGYTF
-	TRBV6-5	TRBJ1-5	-	TGTGCCAGCAGCGTTCCGGGCCGGGCGCAGCATTTT	CASSVPGRAQHF
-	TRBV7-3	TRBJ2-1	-	TGTGCCAGCAGCTGGACGCCGAGCTCCTACAATGAGCAGTTCTTC	CASSWTPSSYNEQFF
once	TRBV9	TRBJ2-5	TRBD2	TGTGCCAGCAGCGAAGGACTAGCGGGAGGCGGGGAGACCCAGTACTTC	CASSEGLAGGGETQYF